Listed here are 5 T cell receptor beta chains from one sample, sequenced in a study of B cell selection in AIRE deficiency. Regulatory T cells were sorted as CD4+CD25hiCD127low/negative. The protocol was immunoSEQ multiplex PCR, while the TCRdb copy is restricted to in-frame clones and leaves out a portion. The data show over 20,000 clones, approximately 91% seen once. The sequenced sample consisted of CD4+CD25+ Tregs sorted from PBMCs. These TCRs come from a human donor in good health.

CDR3 DNA sequence: TGTGCCAGCAGATTAGGGGACCGAACAGCGGGTGACATGAACACTGAAGCTTTCTTT. Encoded protein: CASRLGDRTAGDMNTEAFF. This chain connects TRBV2 to TRBJ1-1, with D possibly TRBD1 on 5 matching bases. The CDR3 has 19 amino acids. V was trimmed by 6 bases and J by 0 bases, leaving 26 bases between them. The germline CDR1 and CDR2 sequences are SNHLY and FYNNEI.

About this clone: The identical CDR3 is also encoded by other nucleotide sequences in the sample. The rearrangement uses TRBV7-9 and TRBJ1-5; D is perhaps TRBD1 (6 bases). This CDR3 region has 15 residues. Germline CDR1 SEHNR, CDR2 FQNEAQ (reference sequence). Trimming took 5 bases from V and 0 from J, leaving 11 bases between them. CDR3 protein: CASSPGHHSNQPQHF. The CDR3 DNA reads TGTGCCAGCAGCCCGGGACATCATAGCAATCAGCCCCAGCATTTT.

This chain connects TRBV6-1 to TRBJ2-2, with TRBD2 as a possible D gene (5 bases). CDR3 length equals 14 residues. The V gene's germline CDR1 is MNHNS and CDR2 SASEGT. V lost 4 bases and J lost 7, with 13 bases in between. In DNA form, the CDR3 reads TGTGCCAGCAGTGGTAGCGCGAAGGGCGGGGAGCTGTTTTTT. This codes for CASSGSAKGGELFF.

The rearrangement uses TRBV6-6 and TRBJ1-5; 7 nucleotides line up with TRBD1. This CDR3 is 14 amino acids long. The trim removed 5 bases at V and 9 bases at J, leaving 10 bases unmatched. CDR1 is MNHNY, CDR2 SVGAGI, per germline (reference sequence). CDR3 loop: CASSLDRAGVPQHF. DNA for the CDR3: TGTGCCAGCAGTCTTGACAGGGCCGGGGTGCCCCAGCATTTT.

This clone was seen just once. This CDR3 reads CASSEFGGALYTQYF. The CDR3 region has the DNA TGTGCCAGCAGTGAATTTGGGGGAGCTCTGTATACGCAGTATTTT. The rearrangement joins TRBV25-1 to TRBJ2-3; possibly TRBD1 or TRBD2 for D (5 bases each). V lost 1 base to trimming and J lost 7 bases, with 15 bases between them. The germline V gene encodes CDR1 MGHDK and CDR2 SYGVNS. The CDR3 spans 15 residues. The variable domain in full, completed from reference TRBV25-1 and TRBJ2-3, reads EADIYQTPRYLVIGTGKKITLECSQTMGHDKMYWYQQDPGMELHLIHYSYGVNSTEKGDLSSESTVSRIRTEHFPLTLESARPSHTSQYLCASSEFGGALYTQYFGPGTRLTVL.